This TCR beta chain appears in the sequencing data of a study of cytomegalovirus exposure and HLA in healthy donors. General study points: The authors reported that TCR beta sequences could predict HLA-A and HLA-B alleles. These predictions were accurate for most subjects in the first cohort. The authors judged a highly shared variant cluster likely a sequencing artifact.

CDR3 length: 16 residues. V was pared by 2 bases and J by 4 bases, with 5 bases of the junction left unmatched. The germline gives CDR1 MDHEN, CDR2 SYDVKM. PCR was performed using 60 Vbeta and 13 Jbeta primers. Sequencing was performed with immunoSEQ multiplex PCR; in TCRdb, only in-frame clones are kept and a portion is missing. The repertoire consists of about 150,000 clones, with about 68% occurring once and the leading ten covering around 1.5%. Remarks on this clone: Its antigen is still unknown.

This TCR was sampled from a man between 18 and 29 years old in good health and CMV-seronegative. V and J are TRBV28 and TRBJ2-2, with 9 bases that match TRBD2. Sequencing was carried out using PBMCs. The CDR3, as DNA: TGTGCCAGCAGTTTAAGTAGCGGGAGTCGCACCGGGGAGCTGTTTTTT. Translating it yields CASSLSSGSRTGELFF.